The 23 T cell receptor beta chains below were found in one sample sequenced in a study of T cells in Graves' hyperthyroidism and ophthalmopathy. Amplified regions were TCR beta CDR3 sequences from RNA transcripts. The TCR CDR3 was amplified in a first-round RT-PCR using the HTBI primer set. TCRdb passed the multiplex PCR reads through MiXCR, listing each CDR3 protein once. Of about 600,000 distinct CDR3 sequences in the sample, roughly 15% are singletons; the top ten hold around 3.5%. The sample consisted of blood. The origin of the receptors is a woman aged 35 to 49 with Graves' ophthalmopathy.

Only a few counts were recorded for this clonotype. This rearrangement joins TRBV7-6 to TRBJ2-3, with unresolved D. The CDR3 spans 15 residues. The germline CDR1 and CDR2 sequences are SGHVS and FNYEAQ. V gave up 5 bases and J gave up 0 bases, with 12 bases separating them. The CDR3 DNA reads TGTGCCAGCAGCCCGTACTATGCTAGCACAGATACGCAGTATTTT. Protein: CASSPYYASTDTQYF.

The CDR3 protein is CASSFRTRHTEAFF. Here the CDR3 DNA reads TGTGCCAGCAGCTTCAGGACGCGGCACACTGAAGCTTTCTTT. The chain links TRBV12-3 or TRBV12-4 to TRBJ1-1; D call uncertain. The V end lost 6 bases, the J end lost 3 bases, and 14 bases lay between the germline ends. The CDR3 covers 14 residues.

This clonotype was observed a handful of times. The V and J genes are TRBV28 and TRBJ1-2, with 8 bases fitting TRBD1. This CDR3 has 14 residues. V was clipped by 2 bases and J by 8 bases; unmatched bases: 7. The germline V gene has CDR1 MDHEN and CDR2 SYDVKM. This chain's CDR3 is CASSLQGAQGGYTF. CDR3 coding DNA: TGTGCCAGCAGTTTACAGGGGGCGCAGGGGGGCTACACCTTC.

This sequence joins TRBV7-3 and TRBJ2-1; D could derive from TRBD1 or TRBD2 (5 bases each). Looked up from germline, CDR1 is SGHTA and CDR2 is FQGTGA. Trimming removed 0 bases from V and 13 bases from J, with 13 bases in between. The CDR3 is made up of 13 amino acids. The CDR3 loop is CASSLTLRGEQFF. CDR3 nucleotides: TGTGCCAGCAGCTTAACCCTCAGAGGGGAACAGTTCTTC.

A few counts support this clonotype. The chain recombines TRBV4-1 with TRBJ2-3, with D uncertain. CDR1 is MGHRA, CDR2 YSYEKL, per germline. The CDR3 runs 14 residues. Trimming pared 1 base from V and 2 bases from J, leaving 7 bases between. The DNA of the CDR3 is TGCGCCAGCAGCCAAGCCATCCACACAGATACGCAGTATTTT. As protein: CASSQAIHTDTQYF.

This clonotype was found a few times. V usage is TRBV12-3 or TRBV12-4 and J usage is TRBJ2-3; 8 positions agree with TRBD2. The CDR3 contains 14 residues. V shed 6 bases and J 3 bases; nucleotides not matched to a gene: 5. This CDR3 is CASRQRETTDTQYF. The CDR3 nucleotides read TGTGCCAGCAGGCAGCGGGAGACGACAGATACGCAGTATTTT.

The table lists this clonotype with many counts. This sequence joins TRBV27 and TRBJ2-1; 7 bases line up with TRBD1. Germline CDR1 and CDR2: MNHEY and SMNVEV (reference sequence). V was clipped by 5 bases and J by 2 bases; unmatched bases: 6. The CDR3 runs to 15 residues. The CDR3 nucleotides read TGTGCCAGCAGTAGAACAGGGGATCCCTACAATGAGCAGTTCTTC. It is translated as CASSRTGDPYNEQFF.

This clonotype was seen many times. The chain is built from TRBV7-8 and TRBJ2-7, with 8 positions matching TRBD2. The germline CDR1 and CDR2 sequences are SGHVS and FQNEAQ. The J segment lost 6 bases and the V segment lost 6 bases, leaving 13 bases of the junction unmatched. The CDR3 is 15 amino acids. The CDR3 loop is CASRFRAGEGGEQYF. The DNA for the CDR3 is TGTGCCAGCAGATTTAGAGCGGGAGAGGGTGGCGAGCAGTACTTC.

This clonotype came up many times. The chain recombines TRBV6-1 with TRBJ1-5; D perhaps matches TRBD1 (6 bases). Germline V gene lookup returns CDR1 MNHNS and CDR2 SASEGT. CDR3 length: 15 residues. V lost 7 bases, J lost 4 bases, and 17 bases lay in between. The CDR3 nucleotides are TGTGCCAGCACCTGGACAGCCGACTCTAATCAGCCCCAGCATTTT. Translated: CASTWTADSNQPQHF.

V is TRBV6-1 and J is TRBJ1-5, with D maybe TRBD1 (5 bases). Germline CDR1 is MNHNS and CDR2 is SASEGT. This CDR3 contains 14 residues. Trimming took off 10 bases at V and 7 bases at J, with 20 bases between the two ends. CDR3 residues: CATLGGGFKQPQHF. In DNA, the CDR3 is TGTGCCACTCTCGGTGGGGGTTTCAAACAGCCCCAGCATTTT.

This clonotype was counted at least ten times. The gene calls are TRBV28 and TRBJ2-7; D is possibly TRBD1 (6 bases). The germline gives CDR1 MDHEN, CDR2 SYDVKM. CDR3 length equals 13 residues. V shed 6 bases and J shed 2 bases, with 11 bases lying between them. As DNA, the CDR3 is TGTGCCAGCAGCATCGGACAGACCTACGAGCAGTACTTC. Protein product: CASSIGQTYEQYF.

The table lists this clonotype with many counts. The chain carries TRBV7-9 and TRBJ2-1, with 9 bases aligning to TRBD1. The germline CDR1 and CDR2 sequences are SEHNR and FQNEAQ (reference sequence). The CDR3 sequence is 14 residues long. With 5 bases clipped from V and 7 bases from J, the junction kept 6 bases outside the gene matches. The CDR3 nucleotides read TGTGCCAGCAGCCCCTTCGGACAGGGGAATGAGCAGTTCTTC. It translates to CASSPFGQGNEQFF.

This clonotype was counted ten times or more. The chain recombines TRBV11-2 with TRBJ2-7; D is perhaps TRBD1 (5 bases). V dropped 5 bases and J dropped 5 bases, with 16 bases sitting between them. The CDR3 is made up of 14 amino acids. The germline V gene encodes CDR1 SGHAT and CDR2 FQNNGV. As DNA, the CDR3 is TGTGCCAGCAGCACCCCAGGGATCCGGAACGAGCAGTACTTC. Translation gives CASSTPGIRNEQYF.

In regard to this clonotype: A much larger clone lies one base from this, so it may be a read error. The CDR3 loop reads CASSSRDRGHNSPLHF. CDR3 bases: TGTGCCAGCAGCTCCCGGGACAGGGGGCATAATTCACCCCTCCACTTT. V is TRBV2 and J is TRBJ1-6; 12 bases are shared with TRBD1. V shed 6 bases, J shed 5 bases, and the junction held 5 bases outside the gene matches. Germline CDR1 and CDR2: SNHLY and FYNNEI. This CDR3 comprises 16 residues.

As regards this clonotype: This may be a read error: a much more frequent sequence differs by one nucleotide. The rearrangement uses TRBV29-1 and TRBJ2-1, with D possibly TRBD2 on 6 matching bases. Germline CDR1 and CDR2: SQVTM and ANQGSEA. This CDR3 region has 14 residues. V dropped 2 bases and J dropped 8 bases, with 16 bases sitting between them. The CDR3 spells CSVESGTGSDEQFF. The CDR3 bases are TGCAGCGTTGAATCGGGGACCGGGAGCGATGAGCAGTTCTTC.

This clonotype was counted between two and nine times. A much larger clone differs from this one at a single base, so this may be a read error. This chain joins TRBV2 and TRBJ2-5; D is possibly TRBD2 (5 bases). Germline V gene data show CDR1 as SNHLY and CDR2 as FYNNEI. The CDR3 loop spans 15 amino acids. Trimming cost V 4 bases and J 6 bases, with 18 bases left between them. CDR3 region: CASSGGAPSGKTQYF. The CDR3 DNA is TGTGCCAGCAGTGGAGGAGCGCCCTCGGGGAAGACCCAGTACTTC.

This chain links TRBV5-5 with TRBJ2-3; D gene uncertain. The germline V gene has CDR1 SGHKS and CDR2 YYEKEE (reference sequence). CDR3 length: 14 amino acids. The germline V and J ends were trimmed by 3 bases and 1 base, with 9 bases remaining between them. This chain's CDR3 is CASSSLDGTDTQYF. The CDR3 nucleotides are TGTGCCAGCAGCTCCCTGGACGGCACAGATACGCAGTATTTT.

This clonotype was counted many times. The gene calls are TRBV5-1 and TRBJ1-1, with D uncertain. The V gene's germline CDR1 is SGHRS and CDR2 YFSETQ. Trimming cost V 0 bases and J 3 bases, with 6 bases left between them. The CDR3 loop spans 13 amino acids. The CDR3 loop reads CASSLAVDTEAFF. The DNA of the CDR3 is TGCGCCAGCAGCTTGGCAGTAGACACTGAAGCTTTCTTT.

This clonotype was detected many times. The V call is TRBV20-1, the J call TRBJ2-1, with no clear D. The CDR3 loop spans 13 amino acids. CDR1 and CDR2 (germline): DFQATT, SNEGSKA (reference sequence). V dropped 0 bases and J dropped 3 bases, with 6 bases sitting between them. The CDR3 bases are TGCAGTGCTAGAGATGGGTACTACAATGAGCAGTTCTTC. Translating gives CSARDGYYNEQFF.

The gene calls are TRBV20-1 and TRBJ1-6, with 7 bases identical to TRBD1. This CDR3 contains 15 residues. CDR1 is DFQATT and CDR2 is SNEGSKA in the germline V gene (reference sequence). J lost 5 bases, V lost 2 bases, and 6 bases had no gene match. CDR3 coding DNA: TGCAGTGCTAGACCACTGGGACAGAATAATTCACCCCTCCACTTT. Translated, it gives CSARPLGQNNSPLHF.

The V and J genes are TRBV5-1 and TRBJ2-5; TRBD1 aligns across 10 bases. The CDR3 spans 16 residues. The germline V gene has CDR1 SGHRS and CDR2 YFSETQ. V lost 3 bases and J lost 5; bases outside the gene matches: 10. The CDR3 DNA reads TGCGCCAGCAGCTGGGGAACGACAGGGGGCGCGGAGACCCAGTACTTC. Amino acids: CASSWGTTGGAETQYF. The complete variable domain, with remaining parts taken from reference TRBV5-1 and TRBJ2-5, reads KAGVTQTPRYLIKTRGQQVTLSCSPISGHRSVSWYQQTPGQGLQFLFEYFSETQRNKGNFPGRFSGRQFSNSRSEMNVSTLELGDSALYLCASSWGTTGGAETQYFGPGTRLLVL.

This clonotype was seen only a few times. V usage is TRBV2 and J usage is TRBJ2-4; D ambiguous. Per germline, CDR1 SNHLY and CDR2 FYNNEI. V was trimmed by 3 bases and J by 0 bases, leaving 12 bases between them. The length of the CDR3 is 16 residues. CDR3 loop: CASSDLQLLAKNIQYF. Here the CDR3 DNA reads TGTGCCAGCAGTGATCTACAGTTACTAGCCAAAAACATTCAGTACTTC. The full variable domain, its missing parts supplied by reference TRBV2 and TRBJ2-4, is EPEVTQTPSHQVTQMGQEVILRCVPISNHLYFYWYRQILGQKVEFLVSFYNNEISEKSEIFDDQFSVERPDGSNFTLKIRSTKLEDSAMYFCASSDLQLLAKNIQYFGAGTRLSVL.

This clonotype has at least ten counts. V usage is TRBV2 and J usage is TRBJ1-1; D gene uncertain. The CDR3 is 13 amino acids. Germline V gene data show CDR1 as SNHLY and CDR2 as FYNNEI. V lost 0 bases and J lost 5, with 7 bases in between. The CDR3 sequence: CASSEAPTTEAFF. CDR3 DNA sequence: TGTGCCAGCAGTGAAGCGCCGACGACTGAAGCTTTCTTT.